Sequencing of this TCR beta chain was carried out in a study of cytomegalovirus exposure and HLA in healthy donors. Study overall: Roughly 86 million unique TCRs from HLA-typed donors made up an early data release. General study results and limits: Most CMV-associated TCR beta chains were later found to appear HLA-restricted. The authors assumed roughly uniform sequencing depth across donors for presence/absence analyses.

As for this clone: What it binds is unknown.

The PCR was carried out with 60 Vbeta primers and 13 Jbeta primers. Sequencing used immunoSEQ multiplex PCR; TCRdb keeps in-frame clones, though not all of them. The table has a few hundred thousand clones, roughly 80% seen once. CDR1 and CDR2 from the germline V gene are GTSNPN and SVGIG (reference sequence). V lost 8 bases and J lost 9; bases outside the gene matches: 4. The CDR3 loop spans 12 amino acids. Sequencing was carried out using PBMCs. The receptor's source is a girl aged 2-10 years in good health and CMV-seronegative. The rearrangement joins TRBV30 to TRBJ1-6, with 10 bases aligning to TRBD1. CDR3 DNA: TGTGCCCGGGACAGGGGTGGTTCACCCCTCCACTTT. This gives the protein CARDRGGSPLHF.